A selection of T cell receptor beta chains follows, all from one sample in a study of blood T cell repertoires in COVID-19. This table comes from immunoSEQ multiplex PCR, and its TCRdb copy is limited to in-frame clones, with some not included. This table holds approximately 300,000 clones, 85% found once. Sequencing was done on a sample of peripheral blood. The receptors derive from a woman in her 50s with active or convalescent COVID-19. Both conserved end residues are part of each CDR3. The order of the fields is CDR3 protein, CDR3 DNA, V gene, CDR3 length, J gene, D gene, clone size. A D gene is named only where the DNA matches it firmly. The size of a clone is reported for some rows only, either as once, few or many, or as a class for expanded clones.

CDR3: CASTRQGQYNEQFF; DNA: TGTGCCAGCACCAGACAGGGACAGTACAATGAGCAGTTCTTC; V: TRBV27; length: 14; J: TRBJ2-1; D: TRBD1; size: NA
CDR3: CASSKVRVTYNEQFF; DNA: TGTGCCAGTAGTAAAGTCCGGGTGACCTACAATGAGCAGTTCTTC; V: TRBV19; length: 15; J: TRBJ2-1; D: NA; size: NA
CDR3: CASSLEQVGNTIYF; DNA: TGTGCCAGCAGCTTAGAACAGGTTGGAAACACCATATATTTT; V: TRBV11-2; length: 14; J: TRBJ1-3; D: NA; size: NA
CDR3: CASSSVTSGRAFHF; DNA: TGTGCCAGCAGTTCCGTTACTAGCGGGAGGGCCTTTCACTTC; V: TRBV27; length: 14; J: TRBJ2-7; D: TRBD2; size: NA
CDR3: CASSEEGLPGNTIYF; DNA: TGTGCCAGCAGTGAGGAGGGGTTACCTGGAAACACCATATATTTT; V: TRBV6-1; length: 15; J: TRBJ1-3; D: NA; size: NA
CDR3: CASSWRGSPLHF; DNA: TGTGCCAGCAGCTGGAGGGGATCACCCCTCCACTTT; V: TRBV28; length: 12; J: TRBJ1-6; D: NA; size: NA
CDR3: CASSTGLAISTDTQYF; DNA: TGTGCCAGTAGTACGGGACTAGCGATAAGCACAGATACGCAGTATTTT; V: TRBV19; length: 16; J: TRBJ2-3; D: TRBD2; size: NA
CDR3: CASRGGAEAFF; DNA: TGTGCCAGTCGGGGGGGGGCTGAAGCTTTCTTT; V: TRBV19; length: 11; J: TRBJ1-1; D: NA; size: few
CDR3: CASSPETLNSPLHF; DNA: TGTGCCAGCTCACCAGAAACTCTTAATTCACCCCTCCACTTT; V: TRBV18; length: 14; J: TRBJ1-6; D: NA; size: NA
CDR3: CASVRQGRETQYF; DNA: TGTGCCAGCGTTAGACAGGGAAGAGAGACCCAGTACTTC; V: TRBV6-5; length: 13; J: TRBJ2-5; D: TRBD1; size: NA